The 15 T cell receptor beta chains listed next were all sequenced from one sample in a study of Graves' ophthalmopathy and Graves' hyperthyroidism listed by TCRdb under 2018. Instrument used: Illumina HiSeq 2000. For repertoire sequencing, TCR beta CDR3 regions were amplified from RNA transcripts. The first round was an RT-PCR using HTBI primers with the Qiagen OneStep RT-PCR kit, and this first round was followed by a second-round multiplex PCR, then size selection and purification. TCRdb handled the public reads itself, with Q25 trimming in fastp and clone calling in MiXCR, and kept productive beta chains. Each CDR3 protein gets just one entry, which takes the most common genes and DNA from the rows behind it. This sample comprises a few hundred thousand distinct CDR3 sequences, 15% of them detected only once. The ten largest clones capture around 7% of the sample. Material: peripheral blood. The receptors here all came from a woman under 30 with stable Graves' hyperthyroidism. Donor details come from another sample of the same person, matched by shared clones.

This clonotype was observed at least ten times. The rearrangement uses TRBV12-3 or TRBV12-4 and TRBJ1-1, with D uncertain. The CDR3 has 14 amino acids. V was cut by 2 bases and J by 1 base, with 8 bases left in between. The CDR3 DNA follows: TGTGCCAGCAGTTTACAGCACGCGAACACTGAAGCTTTCTTT. Translated, it gives CASSLQHANTEAFF.

This clonotype was seen repeatedly, ten times or more. The gene calls are TRBV5-3 and TRBJ2-7; TRBD1 is a possible D gene (5 bases). TRBV5-3 carries the ORF label, with uncertain function. This CDR3 is 13 amino acids long. V was shortened by 9 bases and J by 0 bases, with 13 bases between the two germline ends. For the CDR3, the DNA is TGTGCCACCACAGGACCCCTCTCCTACGAGCAGTACTTC. It yields the protein CATTGPLSYEQYF.

This clonotype has at least ten counts. The chain couples TRBV2 to TRBJ1-1; D is ambiguous. There are 13 residues in the CDR3. Trimming took 5 bases from V and 1 from J, leaving 8 bases between them. Germline V lookup: CDR1 SNHLY, CDR2 FYNNEI. The CDR3 nucleotides read TGTGCCAGCAGTAATGGACCGAACACTGAAGCTTTCTTT. Translation gives CASSNGPNTEAFF.

Ten or more counts support this clonotype. The V gene is TRBV6-5, the J gene TRBJ2-5; D may be TRBD1 or TRBD2 (6 bases each). This CDR3 is built from 14 residues. Germline V CDR1 and CDR2: MNHEY, SVGAGI. The V end lost 5 bases, the J end lost 4 bases, and 14 bases lay between the germline ends. The CDR3 bases are TGTGCCAGCAGTCCTCTGTCGGGGGCAGAGACCCAGTACTTC. Protein: CASSPLSGAETQYF.

This clonotype showed up just a few times. The V call is TRBV7-3, the J call TRBJ1-6; D is unclear. Germline V gene sequence: CDR1 SGHTA, CDR2 FQGTGA. The V gene lost 0 bases and the J gene lost 6 bases, with 12 bases spanning the gap. This CDR3 region has 16 residues. The CDR3 nucleotides read TGTGCCAGCAGCTTAACGACCCAGGCGACTAATTCACCCCTCCACTTT. Its translation is CASSLTTQATNSPLHF.

This clonotype was detected many times. The rearrangement links TRBV12-3 or TRBV12-4 to TRBJ1-2, with TRBD1 matching over 10 bases. The CDR3 totals 16 residues. V was clipped by 5 bases and J by 4 bases; unmatched bases: 10. The DNA of the CDR3 is TGTGCCAGCAGTCCCCAACCGGGACAGGGGTTCTATGGCTACACCTTC. Its protein is CASSPQPGQGFYGYTF.

This clonotype has ten or more counts. The V and J genes are TRBV11-3 and TRBJ1-1; D might be TRBD1 (5 bases). This CDR3 comprises 15 residues. V dropped 3 bases and J dropped 5 bases, with 16 bases sitting between them. CDR1 is SGHNT, CDR2 YENEEA, per germline. The DNA of the CDR3 is TGTGCCAGCAGCTTTTACAGGAACTCGGAGACTGAAGCTTTCTTT. As protein: CASSFYRNSETEAFF.

The chain employs TRBV30 and TRBJ2-7, with 7 positions matching TRBD1. The CDR3 has 14 residues. V trimming: 5 bases; J trimming: 0 bases; junction bases outside the gene matches: 7. Per germline, CDR1 GTSNPN and CDR2 SVGIG (reference sequence). The CDR3 spells CAWAQGFSSYEQYF. CDR3 nucleotides: TGTGCCTGGGCACAGGGGTTCAGCTCCTACGAGCAGTACTTC.

This clonotype has a count of ten or more. The chain is built from TRBV7-2 and TRBJ1-1; D remains unclear. The CDR3 length is 14 residues. The V gene lost 8 bases and the J gene lost 1 base, with 14 bases spanning the gap. In germline, CDR1 is SGHTA, CDR2 FQGNSA. CDR3 protein: CASQRYQENTEAFF. The CDR3 nucleotides are TGTGCCAGCCAACGTTACCAAGAGAACACTGAAGCTTTCTTT.

The chain links TRBV11-2 to TRBJ2-7, with 7 bases aligning to TRBD1. The germline CDR1 and CDR2 sequences are SGHAT and FQNNGV. This CDR3 is built from 14 residues. J gave up 0 bases and V 5 bases, and 4 bases lay outside the gene matches. The CDR3 DNA is TGTGCCAGCAGCAATTGGGACAGCTCCTACGAGCAGTACTTC. Amino acids: CASSNWDSSYEQYF.

The sample holds a few counts of this clonotype. This chain links TRBV7-3 with TRBJ1-2; the match to TRBD1 covers 11 bases. The CDR3 is 16 residues long. V gave up 7 bases and J gave up 4 bases; unmatched junction bases: 11. Germline loops: CDR1 SGHTA, CDR2 FQGTGA. The CDR3 nucleotides are TGTGCCAGCACCTGGACAGGGGGCCAAGCCCTCTATGGCTACACCTTC. Its protein product is CASTWTGGQALYGYTF.

This clonotype was recorded at least ten times. The chain couples TRBV11-2 to TRBJ2-7; 10 bases are shared with TRBD1. With 8 bases clipped from V and 5 bases from J, the junction kept 6 bases outside the gene matches. CDR3 length equals 13 residues. Germline V gene lookup returns CDR1 SGHAT and CDR2 FQNNGV. The CDR3 DNA is TGTGCCAGCGGGGGGACAGGGGTCAACGAGCAGTACTTC. Protein sequence: CASGGTGVNEQYF.

This clonotype was recorded at least ten times. The chain couples TRBV20-1 to TRBJ1-2, with a weak D call TRBD1 (6 bases). The V gene lost 7 bases and the J gene lost 5 bases, with 11 bases spanning the gap. Germline CDR1 and CDR2: DFQATT and SNEGSKA (reference sequence). The CDR3 contains 11 residues. This CDR3 reads CSVGGGYGYTF. DNA for the CDR3: TGCAGTGTAGGGGGAGGATATGGCTACACCTTC.

Worth noting for this clonotype: At one end the junction does not follow the germline gene, possibly because of a read error. The chain recombines TRBV11-2 with TRBJ1-1, with D possibly being TRBD1 (6 bases). CDR1 is SGHAT, CDR2 FQNNGV, per germline. The CDR3 spans 13 residues. The chain's CDR3 is CASSLDRDTEACF. CDR3 coding DNA: TGTGCCAGCAGCTTAGATAGGGACACTGAAGCTTGCTTT.

This clonotype has ten or more counts. The chain combines TRBV11-2 with TRBJ1-2; no clear D gene. Germline V CDR1 and CDR2: SGHAT, FQNNGV. This CDR3 comprises 14 residues. V lost 0 bases and J lost 4, with 9 bases in between. CDR3 nucleotides: TGTGCCAGCAGCTTAGATAGGCAGTCCTATGGCTACACCTTC. This encodes CASSLDRQSYGYTF.